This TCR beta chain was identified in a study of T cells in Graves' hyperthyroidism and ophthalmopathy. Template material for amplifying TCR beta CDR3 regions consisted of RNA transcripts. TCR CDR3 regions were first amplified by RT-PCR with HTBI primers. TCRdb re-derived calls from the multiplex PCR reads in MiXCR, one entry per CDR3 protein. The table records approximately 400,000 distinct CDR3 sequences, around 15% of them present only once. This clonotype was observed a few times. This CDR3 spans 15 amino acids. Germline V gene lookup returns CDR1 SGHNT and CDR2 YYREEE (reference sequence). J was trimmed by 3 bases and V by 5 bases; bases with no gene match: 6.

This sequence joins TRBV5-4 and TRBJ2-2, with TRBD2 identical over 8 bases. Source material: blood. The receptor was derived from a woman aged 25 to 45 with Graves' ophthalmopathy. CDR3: CASRSGGRHTGELFF. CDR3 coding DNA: TGTGCCAGCAGATCGGGGGGGCGCCACACCGGGGAGCTGTTTTTT.